This TCR beta chain was recovered during a study of control samples from healthy donors and cancer patients. Only in-frame clones appear in the TCRdb table, and some are missing; sequencing was by immunoSEQ multiplex PCR. The data contain 88,000 or so clones, 90% to 95% of them singletons. V was cut by 7 bases and J by 0 bases, with 12 bases left in between. Germline CDR1 and CDR2: SNHLY and FYNNEI. The CDR3 loop spans 14 amino acids. The table lists this clone with a few counts. The V and J genes are TRBV2 and TRBJ1-1; D not certain. This sequence was found in a woman aged 18-35 years in good health. Material: blood. This chain's CDR3 is CASTARVMNTEAFF. In DNA, the CDR3 is TGTGCCAGCACGGCCAGAGTGATGAACACTGAAGCTTTCTTT.